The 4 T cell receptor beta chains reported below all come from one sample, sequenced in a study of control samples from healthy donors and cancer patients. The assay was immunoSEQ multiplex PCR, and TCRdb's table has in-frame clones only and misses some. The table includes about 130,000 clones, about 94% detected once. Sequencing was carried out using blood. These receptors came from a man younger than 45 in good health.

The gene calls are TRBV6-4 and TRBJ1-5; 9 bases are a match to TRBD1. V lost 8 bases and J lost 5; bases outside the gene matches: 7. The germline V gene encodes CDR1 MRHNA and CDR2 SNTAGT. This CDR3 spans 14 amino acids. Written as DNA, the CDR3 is TGTGCCAGCCTACGACAGGGGGTAGATCAGCCCCAGCATTTT. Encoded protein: CASLRQGVDQPQHF.

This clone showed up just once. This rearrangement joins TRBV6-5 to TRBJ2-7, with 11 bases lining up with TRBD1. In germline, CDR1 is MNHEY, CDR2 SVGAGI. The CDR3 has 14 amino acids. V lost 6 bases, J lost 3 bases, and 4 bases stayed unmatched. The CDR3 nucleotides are TGTGCCAGCAGAACCGGGACAGGGGGCTACGAGCAGTACTTC. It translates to CASRTGTGGYEQYF.

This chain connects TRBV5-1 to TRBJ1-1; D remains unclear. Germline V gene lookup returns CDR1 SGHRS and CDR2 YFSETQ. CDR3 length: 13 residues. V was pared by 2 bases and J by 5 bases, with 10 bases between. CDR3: CASSFSWQTEAFF. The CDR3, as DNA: TGCGCCAGCAGCTTCTCGTGGCAAACTGAAGCTTTCTTT. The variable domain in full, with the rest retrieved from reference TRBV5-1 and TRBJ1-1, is KAGVTQTPRYLIKTRGQQVTLSCSPISGHRSVSWYQQTPGQGLQFLFEYFSETQRNKGNFPGRFSGRQFSNSRSEMNVSTLELGDSALYLCASSFSWQTEAFFGQGTRLTVV.

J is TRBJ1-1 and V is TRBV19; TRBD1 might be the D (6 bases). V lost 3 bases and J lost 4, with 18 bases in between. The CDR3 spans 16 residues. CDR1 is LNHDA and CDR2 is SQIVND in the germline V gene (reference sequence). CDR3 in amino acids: CASSISSPGELTEAFF. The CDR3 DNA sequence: TGTGCCAGTAGTATTTCCTCCCCAGGGGAGCTCACTGAAGCTTTCTTT.